The 24 T cell receptor beta chains below all came from one sample that was sequenced in a study of cytomegalovirus exposure and HLA in healthy donors. The PCR contained 60 Vbeta and 13 Jbeta primers. TCRdb's table, derived via immunoSEQ multiplex PCR, lists solely in-frame clones and lacks some. The sample gives fewer than 150,000 clones, around 77% of which show up once; 4.9% is in the top ten. Input material: PBMCs. These receptors originate from a woman in her forties or fifties in good health and CMV-seronegative.

J is TRBJ1-1 and V is TRBV29-1; 7 positions match TRBD1. V shed 5 bases and J 5 bases; nucleotides not matched to a gene: 11. CDR1 and CDR2 from the germline V gene are SQVTM and ANQGSEA. The CDR3 consists of 14 residues. CDR3 loop: CSVKTTGIDTEAFF. For the CDR3, the DNA is TGCAGCGTTAAAACGACAGGGATAGATACTGAAGCTTTCTTT. The full variable domain, with the rest looked up from reference TRBV29-1 and TRBJ1-1, is SAVISQKPSRDICQRGTSLTIQCQVDSQVTMMFWYRQQPGQSLTLIATANQGSEATYESGFVIDKFPISRPNLTFSTLTVSNMSPEDSSIYLCSVKTTGIDTEAFFGQGTRLTVV.

The chain combines TRBV4-1 with TRBJ2-3; 12 bases agree with TRBD2. CDR1 and CDR2 from the germline V gene are MGHRA and YSYEKL. After removal of 1 base from V and 7 bases from J, the junction contained 6 bases not matched to a gene. This CDR3 is 16 amino acids long. The CDR3 sequence is CASSQGSSGGANTQYF. DNA of the CDR3: TGCGCCAGCAGCCAAGGGTCTAGCGGGGGGGCAAATACGCAGTATTTT.

This clone was observed a few times. The chain links TRBV28 to TRBJ1-2, with D uncertain. With 11 bases removed from V and 4 bases from J, the gap between germline ends came to 20 bases. The germline gives CDR1 MDHEN, CDR2 SYDVKM. The CDR3 extends over 14 amino acids. The DNA for the CDR3 is TGTGCCCACAAAGAGGGAGTAGAGAGCTATGGCTACACCTTC. Amino acid sequence: CAHKEGVESYGYTF.

This chain links TRBV5-5 with TRBJ1-6; no reliable D call. The germline V gene encodes CDR1 SGHKS and CDR2 YYEKEE (reference sequence). The CDR3 covers 14 residues. V was shortened by 0 bases and J by 6 bases, with 7 bases between the two germline ends. The CDR3 loop is CASSLADTNSPLHF. CDR3 in DNA: TGTGCCAGCAGCTTGGCAGATACTAATTCACCCCTCCACTTT.

The chain joins TRBV15 to TRBJ2-3; D possibly corresponds to TRBD1 (6 bases). The CDR3 runs to 13 residues. V was shortened by 3 bases and J by 8 bases, with 12 bases between the two germline ends. Germline V gene sequence: CDR1 LNHNV, CDR2 YYDKDF (reference sequence). The CDR3 loop is CATSSSHRVTQYF. The CDR3 nucleotides are TGTGCCACCAGCAGTTCCCACAGGGTTACGCAGTATTTT.

This chain links TRBV9 with TRBJ2-5; D possibly corresponds to TRBD1 (5 bases). Germline CDR1 is SGDLS and CDR2 is YYNGEE. This CDR3 contains 14 residues. The V end lost 3 bases, the J end lost 4 bases, and 13 bases lay between the germline ends. The CDR3 loop is CASSATDQGETQYF. In DNA form, the CDR3 reads TGTGCCAGCAGCGCCACAGATCAGGGAGAGACCCAGTACTTC.

The genes are TRBV7-9 and TRBJ2-5, with 15 bases aligning to TRBD2. This CDR3 is built from 17 residues. Germline assignment: CDR1 SEHNR and CDR2 FQNEAQ (reference sequence). With 4 bases clipped from V and 6 bases from J, the junction kept 9 bases outside the gene matches. This CDR3 reads CASSSGGGLAGGKTQYF. Written as DNA, the CDR3 is TGTGCCAGCAGCTCCGGGGGTGGACTAGCGGGGGGGAAGACCCAGTACTTC. Complete variable domain (other parts from reference TRBV7-9 and TRBJ2-5): DTGVSQNPRHKITKRGQNVTFRCDPISEHNRLYWYRQTLGQGPEFLTYFQNEAQLEKSRLLSDRFSAERPKGSFSTLEIQRTEQGDSAMYLCASSSGGGLAGGKTQYFGPGTRLLVL.

This chain joins TRBV14 and TRBJ1-6; D is possibly TRBD1 (5 bases). Germline V CDR1 and CDR2: SGHDN, FVKESK. V lost 5 bases, J lost 8 bases, and 7 bases lay in between. The CDR3 totals 12 residues. The CDR3 loop reads CASSARDSPLHF. CDR3 nucleotide sequence: TGTGCCAGCAGCGCCAGGGATTCACCCCTCCACTTT.

This rearrangement joins TRBV7-2 to TRBJ2-4, with 8 bases aligning to TRBD2. This CDR3 region has 15 residues. Trimming cost V 1 base and J 10 bases; bases outside gene matches: 9. The V gene's germline CDR1 is SGHTA and CDR2 FQGNSA. CDR3 amino acids: CASSLVLAEGGIQYF. Here the CDR3 DNA reads TGTGCCAGCAGCTTAGTACTAGCGGAAGGGGGGATTCAGTACTTC.

The chain carries TRBV7-2 and TRBJ1-1, with TRBD1 as a possible D gene (6 bases). Germline V gives CDR1 SGHTA, CDR2 FQGNSA. The CDR3 length is 14 residues. Trimming cost V 2 bases and J 5 bases, with 12 bases left between them. The chain's CDR3 is CASSLRGGGTEAFF. The CDR3 DNA reads TGTGCCAGCAGCTTAAGGGGGGGAGGGACTGAAGCTTTCTTT.

The chain has TRBV19 and TRBJ2-1; the match to TRBD2 covers 8 bases. The V gene's germline CDR1 is LNHDA and CDR2 SQIVND (reference sequence). The CDR3 totals 14 residues. The J segment lost 2 bases and the V segment lost 6 bases, leaving 3 bases of the junction unmatched. The CDR3 sequence: CASREGLAYNEQFF. The CDR3 bases are TGTGCCAGTAGAGAGGGACTAGCCTACAATGAGCAGTTCTTC.

A few counts support this clone. This chain connects TRBV4-3 to TRBJ2-7; 9 bases line up with TRBD2. The V gene end was trimmed by 0 bases and the J gene end by 2 bases; junction bases not matched to a gene: 5. CDR3 size: 16 residues. Germline CDR1 reads LGHNA; CDR2 reads YSLEER. CDR3 nucleotides: TGCGCCAGCAGCCAAGATCGGACTAGCGCTGCCTACGAGCAGTACTTC. This codes for CASSQDRTSAAYEQYF.

The chain joins TRBV11-3 to TRBJ2-5, with TRBD2 matching 14 bases. The CDR3 covers 17 residues. Germline V lookup: CDR1 SGHNT, CDR2 YENEEA. Losses at the gene ends were 1 base for V and 5 bases for J; bases not matched to a gene: 6. This chain's CDR3 is CASSLGLAGGSTETQYF. As DNA, the CDR3 is TGTGCCAGCAGCTTAGGACTAGCGGGGGGGAGTACGGAGACCCAGTACTTC.

The chain uses TRBV2 and TRBJ2-2; 7 bases are shared with TRBD1. The CDR3 is 16 residues long. Germline lookup yields CDR1 SNHLY and CDR2 FYNNEI. The V gene end was trimmed by 6 bases and the J gene end by 0 bases; junction bases not matched to a gene: 7. CDR3 nucleotide sequence: TGTGCCAGCAGCTCAAGGACAGGCGCGAACACCGGGGAGCTGTTTTTT. It yields the protein CASSSRTGANTGELFF.

The CDR3 spells CSVVGAQGRGGYTF. CDR3 sequence (DNA): TGCAGCGTTGTGGGGGCGCAGGGTCGAGGTGGCTACACCTTC. This chain links TRBV29-1 with TRBJ1-2, with D possibly matching TRBD1 (6 bases). The germline CDR1 and CDR2 sequences are SQVTM and ANQGSEA. V was trimmed by 4 bases and J by 7 bases, leaving 19 bases between them. The length of the CDR3 is 14 residues.

This clone was detected only a few times. The J gene is TRBJ2-5, the V gene TRBV7-2; D possibly corresponds to TRBD2 (6 bases). This CDR3 has 15 amino acids. Trimming left V 0 bases short and J 3 bases short, with 11 bases between. The germline V gene has CDR1 SGHTA and CDR2 FQGNSA. DNA of the CDR3: TGTGCCAGCAGCTTAGCGGGAACGGGGGAAGAGACCCAGTACTTC. Protein product: CASSLAGTGEETQYF.

As regards this clone: Germline is not matched at one junction end, which may reflect a read error. This rearrangement joins TRBV7-9 to TRBJ2-7; 9 positions agree with TRBD2. The CDR3 extends over 16 amino acids. The V gene's germline CDR1 is SEHNR and CDR2 FQNEAQ (reference sequence). The CDR3: CSSSFRGSGGPYEQYF. In DNA, the CDR3 is TGTTCCAGCAGCTTTCGGGGGAGCGGGGGGCCCTACGAGCAGTACTTC.

Only one count was recorded for this clone. The chain joins TRBV19 to TRBJ1-1; TRBD1 agrees at 7 bases. The ends lost 9 bases at V and 1 base at J; junction bases unmatched: 5. Germline V gives CDR1 LNHDA, CDR2 SQIVND (reference sequence). The CDR3 spans 13 residues. The CDR3 loop reads CASQDRQNTEAFF. For the CDR3, the DNA is TGTGCCAGCCAGGACAGGCAGAACACTGAAGCTTTCTTT.

This CDR3 reads CASSLVGGWNTGELFF. In DNA form, the CDR3 reads TGTGCCAGCAGCTTGGTAGGGGGTTGGAACACCGGGGAGCTGTTTTTT. V and J are TRBV5-6 and TRBJ2-2; D might be TRBD1 (6 bases). The CDR3 has 16 amino acids. The germline CDR1 and CDR2 sequences are SGHDT and YYEEEE. The V and J ends lost 0 bases and 1 base respectively, with 10 bases between them.

This chain uses TRBV6-6 with TRBJ1-2; a possible D gene is TRBD1 (6 bases). CDR1 is MNHNY, CDR2 SVGAGI, per germline (reference sequence). The CDR3 runs 14 residues. V lost 7 bases and J 0 bases, leaving 12 bases between the germline ends. CDR3 sequence: CASTKQGANYGYTF. Written as DNA, the CDR3 is TGTGCCAGCACGAAACAGGGAGCTAACTATGGCTACACCTTC.

J is TRBJ2-2 and V is TRBV7-2, with TRBD1 identical over 9 bases. This CDR3 is 15 amino acids long. CDR1 is SGHTA and CDR2 is FQGNSA in the germline V gene. The V gene end was trimmed by 5 bases and the J gene end by 3 bases; junction bases not matched to a gene: 4. Here the CDR3 DNA reads TGTGCCAGCAGCGTGGACAGGGGTGACACCGGGGAGCTGTTTTTT. This encodes CASSVDRGDTGELFF.

The rearrangement joins TRBV4-1 to TRBJ1-1, with D unresolved. Germline lookup yields CDR1 MGHRA and CDR2 YSYEKL. Trimming pared 3 bases from V and 2 bases from J, leaving 10 bases between. The CDR3 totals 14 residues. The CDR3 DNA reads TGCGCCAGCAGCCACGCACAATTTAACACTGAAGCTTTCTTT. Amino acid sequence: CASSHAQFNTEAFF.

CDR3 nucleotide sequence: TGTGCCAGTAGTCAGGACAGGGGAGCCGGGGAGCTGTTTTTT. Translating gives CASSQDRGAGELFF. The chain recombines TRBV19 with TRBJ2-2; 9 bases are shared with TRBD1. The CDR3 spans 14 residues. Germline values: CDR1 LNHDA, CDR2 SQIVND (reference sequence). The junction had 4 bases not matched to a gene; V was cut back by 5 bases and J by 6 bases.

This chain links TRBV7-2 with TRBJ2-7; a weak D match, TRBD2 (7 bases). This CDR3 has 14 amino acids. Trimming left V 0 bases short and J 9 bases short, with 15 bases between. CDR1 is SGHTA, CDR2 FQGNSA, per germline. CDR3 sequence: CASSLAVRGPGQYF. In nucleotides, the CDR3 is TGTGCCAGCAGCTTAGCAGTGCGGGGGCCGGGGCAGTACTTC.